This TCR beta chain came from a study of blood T cell repertoires in COVID-19. Study-wide background: The study drew acute and convalescent COVID-19 samples from the United States, Italy and Spain. T cells, B-cell-depleted T cells, or PBMCs supplied cDNA or gDNA.

In the original workflow: Researchers report that nucleated cell counts were estimated from reference gene primer amplification. This table comes from immunoSEQ multiplex PCR, and its TCRdb copy is limited to in-frame clones, with some not included. The D gene and trimming were derived from the DNA, and the V and J assignments and clone size from that table. This table has around 62,000 clones, approximately 93% appearing once. Germline V lookup: CDR1 SQVTM, CDR2 ANQGSEA. The CDR3 runs to 13 residues. V lost 5 bases, J lost 6 bases, and 5 bases stayed unmatched. The clonotype originates from a man between 70 and 80 years old with active COVID-19. The chain has TRBV29-1 and TRBJ2-2, with 8 bases identical to TRBD2. The sequencing input was peripheral blood. The CDR3 sequence: CSVSPTSAGELFF. The CDR3 nucleotides are TGCAGCGTTTCCCCGACTAGCGCCGGGGAGCTGTTTTTT.